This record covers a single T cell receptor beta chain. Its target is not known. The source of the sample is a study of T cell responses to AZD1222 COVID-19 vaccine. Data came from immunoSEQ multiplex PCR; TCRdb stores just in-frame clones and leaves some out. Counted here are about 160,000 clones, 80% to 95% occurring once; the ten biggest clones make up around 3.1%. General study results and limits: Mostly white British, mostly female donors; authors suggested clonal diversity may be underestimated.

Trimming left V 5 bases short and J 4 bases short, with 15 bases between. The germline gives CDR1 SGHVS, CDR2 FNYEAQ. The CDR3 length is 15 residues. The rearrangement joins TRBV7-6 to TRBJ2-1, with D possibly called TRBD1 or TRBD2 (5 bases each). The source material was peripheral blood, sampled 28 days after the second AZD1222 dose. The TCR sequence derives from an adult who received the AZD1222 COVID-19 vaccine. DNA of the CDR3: TGTGCCAGCAGCCGCCGGGATGGGGGTTACAATGAGCAGTTCTTC. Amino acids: CASSRRDGGYNEQFF. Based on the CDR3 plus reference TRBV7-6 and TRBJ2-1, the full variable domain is GAGVSQSPRYKVTKRGQDVALRCDPISGHVSLYWYRQALGQGPEFLTYFNYEAQQDKSGLPNDRFSAERPEGSISTLTIQRTEQRDSAMYRCASSRRDGGYNEQFFGPGTRLTVL.